These 28 T cell receptor beta chains were all obtained from the same sample, sequenced in a study of identical twins. Via MiXCR, TCRdb re-called the 5' RACE reads, giving one row per CDR3 protein. The repertoire consists of about 210,000 distinct CDR3 sequences, with around a tenth occurring once and the leading ten covering around 5.1%. The sample was memory (CD45RO+) T cells sorted from blood. The origin of the receptors is a woman aged 18-29 years in good health.

The genes are TRBV12-3 or TRBV12-4 and TRBJ2-3, with TRBD2 matching over 11 bases. This CDR3 is built from 13 residues. J lost 4 bases, V lost 6 bases, and 0 bases had no gene match. CDR3 bases: TGTGCCAGCAGGGGACTAGCGGCAGATACGCAGTATTTT. This gives the protein CASRGLAADTQYF.

This clonotype was seen only a few times. The gene calls are TRBV7-9 and TRBJ1-1; D not certain. Germline V gene data show CDR1 as SEHNR and CDR2 as FQNEAQ (reference sequence). The CDR3 extends over 12 amino acids. V was shortened by 5 bases and J by 8 bases, with 12 bases between the two germline ends. The CDR3 DNA follows: TGTGCCAGCAGCCCGTCGATCCCCGAAGCTTTCTTT. It codes for CASSPSIPEAFF.

This clonotype showed up just a few times. J is TRBJ1-2 and V is TRBV3-1; no clear D. V shed 1 base and J shed 4 bases, with 7 bases lying between them. The CDR3 is made up of 13 amino acids. Germline loops: CDR1 LGHDT, CDR2 YNNKEL (reference sequence). CDR3 protein: CASSQGRRYGYTF. CDR3 nucleotides: TGTGCCAGCAGCCAAGGGCGCCGCTATGGCTACACCTTC.

The rearrangement uses TRBV11-1 and TRBJ2-1; TRBD2 aligns across 15 bases. Germline V gene lookup returns CDR1 SGHAT and CDR2 FQDESV (reference sequence). The CDR3 consists of 20 residues. V shed 5 bases, J shed 1 base, and the junction held 12 bases outside the gene matches. The DNA of the CDR3 is TGTGCCAGCAGCCCGTGGACTAGCGGGGGGGCCGAACGGTCCTACAATGAGCAGTTCTTC. This encodes CASSPWTSGGAERSYNEQFF.

This clonotype showed up just a few times. This chain connects TRBV11-2 to TRBJ2-1, with D tentatively TRBD1 or TRBD2 (5 bases each). V dropped 6 bases and J dropped 3 bases, with 15 bases sitting between them. There are 15 residues in the CDR3. Germline CDR1 and CDR2: SGHAT and FQNNGV. The CDR3: CASRSGQSHYNEQFF. The CDR3 DNA sequence: TGTGCCAGCAGATCGGGGCAGTCTCACTACAATGAGCAGTTCTTC.

The chain carries TRBV7-9 and TRBJ2-5; D gene ambiguous. From germline, CDR1 is SEHNR and CDR2 FQNEAQ (reference sequence). CDR3 length: 14 residues. V shed 5 bases and J shed 2 bases, with 12 bases lying between them. This CDR3 reads CASSPGSGQETQYF. The CDR3, as DNA: TGTGCCAGCAGCCCTGGGTCTGGGCAAGAGACCCAGTACTTC.

J is TRBJ2-3 and V is TRBV4-3; D not resolved. V was trimmed by 0 bases and J by 2 bases, leaving 12 bases between them. This CDR3 spans 16 amino acids. The V gene's germline CDR1 is LGHNA and CDR2 YSLEER. CDR3 bases: TGCGCCAGCAGCCAAGAGCTGGCCGGATTCACAGATACGCAGTATTTT. It translates to CASSQELAGFTDTQYF.

This chain links TRBV24-1 with TRBJ1-1; D remains unclear. Germline V gene lookup returns CDR1 KGHDR and CDR2 SFDVKD. V dropped 4 bases and J dropped 5 bases, with 4 bases sitting between them. The CDR3 spans 11 residues. For the CDR3, the DNA is TGTGCCACCAGTGAGACAACTGAAGCTTTCTTT. As protein: CATSETTEAFF.

This clonotype was seen repeatedly, ten times or more. The CDR3 sequence is CAISEFSGGVTTDTQYF. DNA for the CDR3: TGTGCCATCAGTGAGTTCTCTGGGGGAGTGACCACAGATACGCAGTATTTT. The chain links TRBV10-3 to TRBJ2-3; D tentatively reads TRBD1 or TRBD2 (5 bases each). Germline assignment: CDR1 ENHRY and CDR2 SYGVKD. V was trimmed by 1 base and J by 2 bases, leaving 16 bases between them. The CDR3 has 17 amino acids.

This chain joins TRBV27 and TRBJ2-3, with 10 nucleotides matching TRBD2. Per germline, CDR1 MNHEY and CDR2 SMNVEV (reference sequence). The CDR3 totals 16 residues. The J segment lost 5 bases and the V segment lost 2 bases, leaving 7 bases of the junction unmatched. CDR3 DNA sequence: TGTGCCAGCAGTTTAATTGCTAGCGGGAGTGAAGATACGCAGTATTTT. Residues: CASSLIASGSEDTQYF.

This clonotype occurred a few times. This chain joins TRBV7-2 and TRBJ2-4, with a weak D call TRBD2 (5 bases). This CDR3 contains 15 residues. CDR1 is SGHTA, CDR2 FQGNSA, per germline. V lost 0 bases and J lost 6, with 12 bases in between. In DNA, the CDR3 is TGTGCCAGCAGCTTAGCGCTACTAGAGGGAAACATTCAGTACTTC. This sequence encodes CASSLALLEGNIQYF.

On this clonotype itself: A read error may produce the germline difference seen at one junction end. The rearrangement joins TRBV6-1 to TRBJ1-2; tentatively, D is TRBD1 (5 bases). This CDR3 contains 11 residues. The germline gives CDR1 MNHNS, CDR2 SASEGT. The CDR3 DNA is TGTGCCAGCAGTGATGTGCGGGGGTCCTCCTTC. It yields the protein CASSDVRGSSF.

This clonotype has a handful of counts. The V and J genes are TRBV18 and TRBJ2-3; D tentatively reads TRBD1 or TRBD2 (5 bases each). This CDR3 contains 14 residues. Trimming took 0 bases from V and 9 from J, leaving 13 bases between them. CDR1 is KGHSH, CDR2 LQKENI, per germline. In nucleotides, the CDR3 is TGTGCCAGCTCACCACCGCCGGTTGGGGGAACGCAGTATTTT. Residues: CASSPPPVGGTQYF.

This rearrangement joins TRBV12-3 or TRBV12-4 to TRBJ2-1, with TRBD2 identical over 12 bases. With V trimmed by 7 bases and J by 8 bases, 18 bases remained unmatched. This CDR3 comprises 18 residues. In DNA form, the CDR3 reads TGTGCCAGCACTTCCGCCCTCCTCCTAGCGGGAGGGAAGGATGAGCAGTTCTTC. Protein product: CASTSALLLAGGKDEQFF.

This clonotype was seen repeatedly, ten times or more. The chain recombines TRBV6-1 with TRBJ2-1; 8 positions match TRBD2. The CDR3 extends over 16 amino acids. The germline gives CDR1 MNHNS, CDR2 SASEGT. V was pared by 5 bases and J by 3 bases, with 9 bases of the junction left unmatched. CDR3 nucleotides: TGTGCCAGCAGTAGCCCCAGCGGGAGCTTCTACAATGAGCAGTTCTTC. Translating it yields CASSSPSGSFYNEQFF.

The V gene is TRBV12-3 or TRBV12-4, the J gene TRBJ1-4, with D maybe TRBD1 (5 bases). The CDR3 runs to 16 residues. Trimming stripped 7 bases from V and 3 bases from J, with 18 bases between. In DNA, the CDR3 is TGTGCCAGCACCTCCGGGACCGCTAAACCTAATGAAAAACTGTTTTTT. Amino acid sequence: CASTSGTAKPNEKLFF.

This chain joins TRBV12-3 or TRBV12-4 and TRBJ2-7, with TRBD1 matching over 7 bases. This CDR3 region has 16 residues. V was clipped by 4 bases and J by 5 bases; unmatched bases: 14. CDR3 sequence (DNA): TGTGCCAGCAGTTCATCAACCCGACAGGGCAGGGACGAGCAGTACTTC. Its protein is CASSSSTRQGRDEQYF.

This clonotype was seen a handful of times. The chain combines TRBV9 with TRBJ2-2, with 8 bases fitting TRBD2. V was clipped by 2 bases and J by 3 bases; unmatched bases: 3. The CDR3 has 15 amino acids. CDR1 is SGDLS and CDR2 is YYNGEE in the germline V gene. The CDR3 is CASSVTAGDTGELFF. DNA of the CDR3: TGTGCCAGCAGCGTCACAGCGGGGGACACCGGGGAGCTGTTTTTT.

This clonotype has more than one count but fewer than ten. V and J are TRBV20-1 and TRBJ2-7; no firm D call. The CDR3 is made up of 13 amino acids. Germline lookup yields CDR1 DFQATT and CDR2 SNEGSKA (reference sequence). V shed 3 bases and J shed 1 base, with 10 bases lying between them. CDR3 residues: CSASWTPSYEQYF. The CDR3 DNA reads as TGCAGTGCTAGTTGGACGCCTTCCTACGAGCAGTACTTC.

The chain recombines TRBV4-3 with TRBJ2-4; weak D call: TRBD2 (5 bases). Germline loops: CDR1 LGHNA, CDR2 YSLEER. V was clipped by 0 bases and J by 13 bases, with 13 bases between them. The CDR3 consists of 13 residues. CDR3 loop: CASSQDQQTIQYF. In nucleotides, the CDR3 is TGCGCCAGCAGCCAAGATCAACAGACTATACAGTACTTC.

The rearrangement links TRBV6-2 or TRBV6-3 to TRBJ2-1; 11 nucleotides line up with TRBD2. CDR3 length equals 17 residues. Germline V gene data show CDR1 as MNHEY and CDR2 as SVGEGT. Trimming took 5 bases from V and 7 from J; bases not matched to a gene: 13. The CDR3 sequence is CASSPHTSGSIDNEQFF. For the CDR3, the DNA is TGTGCCAGCAGTCCTCACACTAGCGGGAGTATCGATAATGAGCAGTTCTTC.

This clonotype appeared a few times. CDR3 loop: CSAQTSGGIRDTQYF. CDR3 coding DNA: TGCAGTGCTCAAACTAGCGGGGGTATAAGGGATACGCAGTATTTT. The V call is TRBV20-1, the J call TRBJ2-3, with 11 positions matching TRBD2. Trimming cost V 5 bases and J 6 bases; bases outside gene matches: 10. CDR1 and CDR2 (germline): DFQATT, SNEGSKA (reference sequence). The CDR3 has 15 residues.

This clonotype was picked up a small number of times. The CDR3 here is CASSPQGLATYEQYF. In DNA, the CDR3 is TGTGCCAGCTCACCACAAGGACTAGCGACCTACGAGCAGTACTTC. The chain carries TRBV18 and TRBJ2-7; 9 bases match TRBD2. Germline loops: CDR1 KGHSH, CDR2 LQKENI. J was trimmed by 2 bases and V by 1 base; bases with no gene match: 3. The length of the CDR3 is 15 residues.

This clonotype has at least ten counts. The rearrangement uses TRBV20-1 and TRBJ2-1; D may be TRBD1 or TRBD2 (5 bases each). CDR3 length equals 12 residues. CDR1 DFQATT and CDR2 SNEGSKA come from the germline V gene (reference sequence). Trimming left V 3 bases short and J 10 bases short, with 13 bases between. As DNA, the CDR3 is TGCAGTGCTAGTTACCCGAGGGGCGAGCAGTTCTTC. This encodes CSASYPRGEQFF.

In this sample, this clonotype turned up a few times. This chain links TRBV20-1 with TRBJ2-7; tentative D call: TRBD1 (6 bases). The CDR3 extends over 13 amino acids. Germline loops: CDR1 DFQATT, CDR2 SNEGSKA (reference sequence). V dropped 3 bases and J dropped 0 bases, with 9 bases sitting between them. The CDR3 sequence: CSASRTVSYEQYF. CDR3 DNA sequence: TGCAGTGCTAGTAGGACAGTCTCCTACGAGCAGTACTTC.

This clonotype was observed many times. This sequence joins TRBV7-9 and TRBJ2-5; a weak D match, TRBD1 (6 bases). The V gene's germline CDR1 is SEHNR and CDR2 FQNEAQ (reference sequence). CDR3 length equals 15 residues. V was shortened by 5 bases and J by 1 base, with 14 bases between the two germline ends. The DNA for the CDR3 is TGTGCCAGCAGCGAGAATACAGGGACCCAAGAGACCCAGTACTTC. Residues: CASSENTGTQETQYF.

This chain uses TRBV5-8 with TRBJ2-5; D uncertain. Germline V lookup: CDR1 SGHTS, CDR2 YDEGEE. The CDR3 totals 13 residues. Between the trimmed V and J ends, which lost 4 bases and 3 bases, there was a span of 10 bases. Here the CDR3 reads CASSRWGKETQYF. DNA of the CDR3: TGTGCCAGCAGCCGGTGGGGAAAAGAGACCCAGTACTTC.

The chain joins TRBV30 to TRBJ2-1, with 13 nucleotides matching TRBD2. CDR3 length equals 13 residues. Trimming at V came to 5 bases and at J to 9 bases, leaving 4 bases not matched to a gene. Germline values: CDR1 GTSNPN, CDR2 SVGIG (reference sequence). The CDR3 nucleotides are TGTGCCTGGGGACTAGCGGGAGTAGGTGAGCAGTTCTTC. Protein: CAWGLAGVGEQFF.